This T cell receptor beta chain was retrieved from a study of cytomegalovirus exposure and HLA in healthy donors. The PCR made use of 60 Vbeta and 13 Jbeta primers. Some clones are missing from TCRdb's copy, which holds only in-frame ones; the method was immunoSEQ multiplex PCR. This table holds under 85,000 clones, around 68% found once. The CDR3 has 16 residues. The V end lost 0 bases, the J end lost 1 base, and 12 bases lay between the germline ends. CDR1 is LGHNA and CDR2 is YSLEER in the germline V gene. The sample taken for sequencing was PBMCs. The TCR was taken from a woman aged 25 to 39 in good health and CMV-seronegative. The chain links TRBV4-3 to TRBJ1-1; TRBD1 might be the D (6 bases). Here the CDR3 reads CASSQDSGAWNTEAFF. The CDR3 DNA follows: TGCGCCAGCAGCCAAGATTCAGGGGCTTGGAACACTGAAGCTTTCTTT.